This T cell receptor beta chain derives from a study of cytomegalovirus exposure and HLA in healthy donors. Study-wide findings and caveats: It was in a later analysis that TCR association rates were seen to vary by HLA locus, highest for DRB1 and lowest for HLA-C. On later analysis, the bulk of CMV-associated TCR beta chains appeared to be HLA-restricted.

Amplification used 60 Vbeta primers and 13 Jbeta primers. Produced via immunoSEQ multiplex PCR; TCRdb's table is partial and in-frame only. Its table lists tens of thousands of clones. As concerns this clone: Its antigen is unknown.

At the time of sampling, donors were nominally healthy, though unrecorded immune exposures were likely. CDR1 is MRHNA, CDR2 SNTAGT, per germline. The length of the CDR3 is 14 residues. V dropped 6 bases and J dropped 1; count of bases not matched to a gene: 2. This TCR came from a woman between 18 and 30 years old in good health and CMV-seronegative. The rearrangement uses TRBV6-4 and TRBJ1-1, with TRBD1 identical over 10 bases. The specimen sequenced was PBMCs. CDR3 region: CASSRTGGNTEAFF. The CDR3 coding sequence is TGTGCCAGCAGCCGGACAGGGGGGAACACTGAAGCTTTCTTT.